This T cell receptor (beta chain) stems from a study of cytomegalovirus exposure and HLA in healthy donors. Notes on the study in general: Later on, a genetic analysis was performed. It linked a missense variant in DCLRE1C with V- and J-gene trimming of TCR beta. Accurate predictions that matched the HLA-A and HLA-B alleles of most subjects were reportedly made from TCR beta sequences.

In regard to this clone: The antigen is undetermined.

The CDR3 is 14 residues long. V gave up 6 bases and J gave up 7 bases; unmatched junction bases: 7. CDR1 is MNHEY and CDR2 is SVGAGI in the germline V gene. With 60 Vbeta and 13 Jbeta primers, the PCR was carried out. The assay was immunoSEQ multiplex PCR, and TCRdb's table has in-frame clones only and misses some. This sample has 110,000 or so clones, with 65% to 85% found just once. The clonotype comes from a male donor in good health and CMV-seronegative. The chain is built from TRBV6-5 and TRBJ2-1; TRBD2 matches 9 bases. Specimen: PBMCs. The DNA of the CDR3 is TGTGCCAGCAGAGACCCGGGACTAGCTAATGAGCAGTTCTTC. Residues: CASRDPGLANEQFF.